A selection of T cell receptor beta chains follows, all from one sample in a study of T cell responses to AZD1222 COVID-19 vaccine. TCRdb's copy holds only in-frame clones and misses some; the assay was immunoSEQ multiplex PCR. The data contain about 180,000 clones, 80% to 90% of them seen just once; the ten biggest clones take up under 14%. Sequencing was performed on peripheral blood, taken 28 days after the second AZD1222 dose. The receptor set was obtained from an adult who received the AZD1222 COVID-19 vaccine. Each CDR3 is given with its conserved first and last residue. D genes are given only for firm matches. The size field is filled for only some rows; it gives once, few, many or a size class.

v_gene	d_gene	abundance	j_gene	CDR3aa	CDR3nt
TRBV6-5	-	-	TRBJ1-2	CASRSQGGGYTF	TGTGCCAGCAGGTCACAGGGTGGTGGCTACACCTTC
TRBV30	-	few	TRBJ1-6	CAWSLRRGNSPLHF	TGTGCCTGGAGTCTTAGGAGGGGTAATTCACCCCTCCACTTT
TRBV19	-	-	TRBJ2-7	CASSPTGTPGDEQYF	TGTGCCAGTAGTCCCACCGGGACCCCCGGCGACGAGCAGTACTTC
TRBV3-1/TRBV3-2	TRBD1	-	TRBJ2-1	CASSQLLKGQAYNEQFF	TGTGCCAGCAGCCAACTTCTTAAGGGACAGGCTTACAATGAGCAGTTCTTC
TRBV30	-	-	TRBJ2-2	CAWSKEAGELFF	TGTGCCTGGAGTAAGGAAGCCGGGGAGCTGTTTTTT
TRBV30	-	-	TRBJ2-7	CAWSVLGDRGEQYF	TGTGCCTGGAGTGTACTCGGCGACCGGGGAGAGCAGTACTTC
TRBV6-6	TRBD1	-	TRBJ2-7	CASRLTGGYEQYF	TGTGCCAGCAGGCTCACAGGGGGCTACGAGCAGTACTTC
TRBV7-7	-	-	TRBJ2-5	CASSLGAEAHNQETQYF	TGTGCTAGCAGCTTAGGTGCTGAAGCACACAACCAAGAGACCCAGTACTTC
TRBV6-5	-	once	TRBJ1-1	CASAKSSLLAEAFF	TGTGCCAGCGCCAAATCGTCCCTCTTGGCTGAAGCTTTCTTT
TRBV19	-	-	TRBJ2-2	CASKWITGELFF	TGTGCCAGTAAATGGATTACCGGGGAGCTGTTTTTT
TRBV5-5	-	-	TRBJ2-1	CASSLAPNEQFF	TGTGCCAGCAGCTTGGCCCCCAATGAGCAGTTCTTC
TRBV7-3	TRBD1	-	TRBJ2-7	CASSWTGGYEQYF	TGTGCCAGCAGCTGGACAGGAGGCTACGAGCAGTACTTC
TRBV3-1/TRBV3-2	-	-	TRBJ1-2	CASSQDRRVATF	TGTGCCAGCAGCCAAGATAGGAGGGTGGCCACCTTC
TRBV28	TRBD1	-	TRBJ1-5	CASSPRQGSGNQPQHF	TGTGCCAGCAGTCCTAGACAGGGGTCGGGCAATCAGCCCCAGCATTTT
TRBV19	TRBD1	-	TRBJ2-4	CASSPDRGLAKNIQYF	TGTGCCAGTAGTCCCGACAGGGGACTAGCCAAAAACATTCAGTACTTC
TRBV12-5	TRBD2	-	TRBJ2-1	CASGGTSGGNEQFF	TGTGCTAGTGGTGGGACTAGCGGGGGAAATGAGCAGTTCTTC
TRBV3-1/TRBV3-2	-	-	TRBJ1-3	CASSQATGRGNTIYF	TGTGCCAGCAGCCAAGCGACAGGACGTGGAAACACCATATATTTT
TRBV18	-	-	TRBJ2-7	CASSPPSRGTYEQYF	TGTGCCAGCTCACCACCGAGTAGGGGCACCTACGAGCAGTACTTC
TRBV5-4	-	-	TRBJ2-5	CASSFPRGGETQYF	TGTGCCAGCAGCTTCCCCAGGGGGGGAGAGACCCAGTACTTC
TRBV10-2	TRBD2	-	TRBJ2-7	CASSPGTSGVRSEYF	TGCGCCAGCAGTCCCGGGACTAGCGGGGTTCGCTCGGAGTACTTC
TRBV29-1	-	-	TRBJ2-7	CSVKISYEQYF	TGCAGCGTGAAAATTTCCTACGAGCAGTACTTC
TRBV5-4	-	-	TRBJ2-1	CASSLPLGTYNEQFF	TGTGCCAGCAGCTTGCCACTAGGAACCTACAATGAGCAGTTCTTC
TRBV7-9	TRBD2	-	TRBJ2-5	CASSSPFRLAVGETQYF	TGTGCCAGCAGCTCCCCTTTCCGACTAGCGGTCGGGGAGACCCAGTACTTC
TRBV27	-	-	TRBJ2-7	CASTPSWAGEQYF	TGTGCCAGCACCCCTTCTTGGGCTGGTGAGCAGTACTTC
TRBV15	TRBD2	-	TRBJ2-3	CATSGASGVGDTQYF	TGTGCCACCAGCGGAGCTAGCGGGGTAGGAGATACGCAGTATTTT
TRBV6-1	-	-	TRBJ2-6	CASSGRRGATLFSGANVLTF	TGTGCCAGCAGTGGGCGTCGGGGGGCAACGCTCTTCTCTGGGGCCAACGTCCTGACTTTC
TRBV19	-	-	TRBJ1-2	CASSIFQGRSGYTF	TGTGCCAGTAGTATTTTCCAGGGGCGCTCTGGCTACACCTTC
TRBV5-1	-	-	TRBJ2-7	CASSLGGPGEQYF	TGCGCCAGCAGCTTGGGGGGCCCCGGCGAGCAGTACTTC
TRBV28	-	-	TRBJ2-3	CASSLSSRGMTDTQYF	TGTGCCAGCAGTTTATCGAGTCGGGGGATGACAGATACGCAGTATTTT
TRBV5-6	TRBD1	-	TRBJ1-1	CASSLPGTGMNTEAFF	TGTGCCAGCAGCTTGCCCGGGACAGGGATGAACACTGAAGCTTTCTTT